Listed below are T cell receptor beta chains from one sample, sequenced in a study of neoadjuvant anti-PD-1 for oral cavity cancer. Method: immunoSEQ multiplex PCR; TCRdb's copy keeps in-frame clones and lacks some. The sample lists about 8,000 clones, around three quarters occurring once. The sequencing here drew on PBMCs, taken after nivolumab (anti-PD-1) treatment. The receptors originated from a person between 35 and 79 years old with oral cavity squamous cell carcinoma. Both conserved end residues are part of each CDR3. Each record gives: V gene, J gene, CDR3 protein.

TRBV10-2,TRBJ2-7,CASSVGGLGYEQYF
TRBV28,TRBJ2-3,CASSLAGGWTDTQYF
TRBV28,TRBJ1-5,CASSPNRGLNQPQHF
TRBV5-1,TRBJ2-5,CASSSRDSQETQYF
TRBV11-2,TRBJ2-1,CASSPSQQGPRNEQFF
TRBV6-5,TRBJ1-1,CASSYFRQGLNTEAFF
TRBV9,TRBJ1-3,CASSVAYGEVNTIYF
TRBV6-6,TRBJ1-3,CASSPDRAFGNTIYF
TRBV5-8,TRBJ2-7,CASSSDRTGVYEQYF
TRBV7-8,TRBJ1-5,CASSNHRDRSNQPQHF
TRBV6-6,TRBJ2-7,CASSYGQGDYEQYF
TRBV6-1,TRBJ2-1,CASSELNEQFF
TRBV15,TRBJ2-5,CATSRGRGQAETQYF
TRBV5-1,TRBJ2-1,CASSLGGNEQFF
TRBV11-2,TRBJ1-4,CASSSPGGALPTNEKLFF
TRBV21-1,TRBJ1-5,CASSKGSQGDSNQPQHF
TRBV11-3,TRBJ2-7,CASSLGGYLNEQYF
TRBV7-2,TRBJ2-3,CASSRSGLGTDTQYF
TRBV9,TRBJ2-3,CASSGDGAHTDTQYF
TRBV28,TRBJ1-2,CASRPGQASLTF
TRBV4-1,TRBJ2-7,CASSQDLSYEQYF
TRBV7-7,TRBJ2-5,CASSLGRLVSQETQYF
TRBV5-1,TRBJ1-1,CASSPTQSGTEAFF